What follows describes a single T cell receptor beta chain. Its antigen remains unidentified. Produced via immunoSEQ multiplex PCR; TCRdb's table is partial and in-frame only. The table shows tens of thousands of clones, with around 86% occurring only once. This entry is derived from a study of radiotherapy plus CTLA-4 blockade in lung cancer. Notes on the study in general: Following radiotherapy plus ipilimumab, tumor-derived TCR clones expanded in the blood.

CDR1 is SGHVS, CDR2 FQNEAQ, per germline. The V end was cut by 1 base, the J end by 6 bases, with 16 bases between. This CDR3 has 15 amino acids. Ipilimumab CTLA-4 blockade and focal radiation were given to patients with chemo-refractory metastatic non-small-cell lung cancer. The receptor was isolated from a human donor with non-small cell lung cancer who had stable disease on radiotherapy plus ipilimumab. This specimen consisted of peripheral blood, obtained from a patient treated with radiotherapy plus ipilimumab. V usage is TRBV7-8 and J usage is TRBJ2-7; TRBD1 is a possible D gene (5 bases). DNA of the CDR3: TGTGCCAGCAGCTTAGAAGGCAGGGTTCCTAGCGAGCAGTACTTC. Translation gives CASSLEGRVPSEQYF.